This TCR beta chain is drawn from a study of blood T cell repertoires in COVID-19. After removal of 5 bases from V and 4 bases from J, the junction contained 4 bases not matched to a gene. This CDR3 comprises 13 residues. CDR1 is GTSNPN and CDR2 is SVGIG in the germline V gene (reference sequence). Generated by immunoSEQ multiplex PCR, the TCRdb table keeps only in-frame clones and is missing some. The data show about 250,000 clones, with 89% seen just once and approximately 0.85% held by the top ten. The material sequenced was peripheral blood. The chain recombines TRBV30 with TRBJ1-4, with 7 bases matching TRBD1. The sequence derives from a woman aged 40 to 55 who had recovered from COVID-19. CDR3 nucleotide sequence: TGTGCCTGGGGGACAGTGAATAATGAAAAACTGTTTTTT. Translating gives CAWGTVNNEKLFF. The full variable domain, in which reference TRBV30 and TRBJ1-4 provide the parts outside the CDR3, is SQTIHQWPATLVQPVGSPLSLECTVEGTSNPNLYWYRQAAGRGLQLLFYSVGIGQISSEVPQNLSASRPQDRQFILSSKKLLLSDSGFYLCAWGTVNNEKLFFGSGTQLSVL.